This T cell receptor beta chain was sequenced during a study of T cell responses to AZD1222 COVID-19 vaccine. Study-wide points: Two doses of AZD1222 preceded a rise in Spike-specific TCR breadth and depth.

Turning to this clone: Its target is unknown.

The CDR3 length is 13 residues. Trimming stripped 5 bases from V and 7 bases from J, with 11 bases between. Some clones are missing from TCRdb's copy, which holds only in-frame ones; the method was immunoSEQ multiplex PCR. The table has more than 95,000 clones, 70% to 90% seen once. This sequence joins TRBV12-3 or TRBV12-4 and TRBJ1-4, with D possibly TRBD1 on 5 matching bases. The specimen comprised peripheral blood, sampled on day 0 of AZD1222 vaccination. This receptor was identified in an adult in good health. For the CDR3, the DNA is TGTGCCAGCAGTCCTAGGGGAGGTGAAAAACTGTTTTTT. Its protein product is CASSPRGGEKLFF.